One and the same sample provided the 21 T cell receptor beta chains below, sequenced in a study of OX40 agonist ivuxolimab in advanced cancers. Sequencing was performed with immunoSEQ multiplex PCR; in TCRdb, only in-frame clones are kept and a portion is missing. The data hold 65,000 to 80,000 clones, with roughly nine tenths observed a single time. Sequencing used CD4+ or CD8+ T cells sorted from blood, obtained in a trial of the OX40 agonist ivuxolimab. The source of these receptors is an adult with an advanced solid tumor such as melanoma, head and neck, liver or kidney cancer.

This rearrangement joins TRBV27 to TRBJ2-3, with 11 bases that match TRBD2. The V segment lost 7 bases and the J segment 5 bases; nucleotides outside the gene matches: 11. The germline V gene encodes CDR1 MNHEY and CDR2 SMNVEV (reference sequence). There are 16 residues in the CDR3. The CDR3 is CASTQTSGIGEDTQYF. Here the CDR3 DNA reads TGTGCCAGCACCCAGACTAGCGGGATCGGGGAAGATACGCAGTATTTT.

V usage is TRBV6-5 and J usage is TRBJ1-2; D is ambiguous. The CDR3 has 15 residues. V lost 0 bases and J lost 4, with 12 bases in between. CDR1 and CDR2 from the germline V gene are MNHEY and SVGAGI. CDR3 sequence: CASSYSSYLGYGYTF. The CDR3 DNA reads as TGTGCCAGCAGTTACTCGTCTTACTTGGGCTATGGCTACACCTTC.

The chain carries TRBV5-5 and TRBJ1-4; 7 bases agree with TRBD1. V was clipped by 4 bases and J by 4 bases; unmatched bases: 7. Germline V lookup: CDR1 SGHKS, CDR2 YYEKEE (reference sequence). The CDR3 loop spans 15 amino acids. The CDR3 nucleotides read TGTGCCAGCAGCCAACACAGGGGATTTAATGAAAAACTGTTTTTT. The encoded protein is CASSQHRGFNEKLFF.

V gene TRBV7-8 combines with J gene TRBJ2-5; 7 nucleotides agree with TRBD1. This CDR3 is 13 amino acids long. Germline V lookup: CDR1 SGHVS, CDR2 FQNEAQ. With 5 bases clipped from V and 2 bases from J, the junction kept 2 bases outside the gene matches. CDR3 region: CASSDRVQETQYF. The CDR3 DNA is TGTGCCAGCAGCGACAGGGTTCAAGAGACCCAGTACTTC.

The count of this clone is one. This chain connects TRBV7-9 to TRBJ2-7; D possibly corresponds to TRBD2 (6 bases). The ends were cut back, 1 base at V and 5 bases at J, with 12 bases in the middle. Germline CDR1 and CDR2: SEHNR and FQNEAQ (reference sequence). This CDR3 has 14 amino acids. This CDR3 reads CASSLGQGGDEQYF. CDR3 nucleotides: TGTGCCAGCAGCTTAGGCCAGGGCGGGGACGAGCAGTACTTC.

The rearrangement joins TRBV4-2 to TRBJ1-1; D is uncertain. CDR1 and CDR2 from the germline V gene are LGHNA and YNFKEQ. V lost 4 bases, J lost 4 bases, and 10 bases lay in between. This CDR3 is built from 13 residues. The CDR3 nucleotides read TGTGCCAGCAGCCTACCGGATTTCACTGAAGCTTTCTTT. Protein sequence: CASSLPDFTEAFF.

The CDR3 is CATSREGLDTGELFF. As DNA, the CDR3 is TGTGCCACCAGCAGAGAAGGGTTGGACACCGGGGAGCTGTTTTTT. J is TRBJ2-2 and V is TRBV15; unclear D gene. Germline CDR1 is LNHNV and CDR2 is YYDKDF (reference sequence). CDR3 length: 15 amino acids. The ends were cut back, 0 bases at V and 3 bases at J, with 8 bases in the middle.

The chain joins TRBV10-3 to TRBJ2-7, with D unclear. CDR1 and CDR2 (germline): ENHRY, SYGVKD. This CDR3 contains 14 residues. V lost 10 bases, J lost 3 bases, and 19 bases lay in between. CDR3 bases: TGTGCCACCGGTGAAGGCGCCAGCGTCTACGAGCAGTACTTC. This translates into CATGEGASVYEQYF.

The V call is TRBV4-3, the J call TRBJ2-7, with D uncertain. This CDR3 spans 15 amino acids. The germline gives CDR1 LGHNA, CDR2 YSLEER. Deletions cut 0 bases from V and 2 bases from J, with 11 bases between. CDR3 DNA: TGCGCCAGCAGCCAAGATGCAGACGGAGCCTACGAGCAGTACTTC. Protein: CASSQDADGAYEQYF.

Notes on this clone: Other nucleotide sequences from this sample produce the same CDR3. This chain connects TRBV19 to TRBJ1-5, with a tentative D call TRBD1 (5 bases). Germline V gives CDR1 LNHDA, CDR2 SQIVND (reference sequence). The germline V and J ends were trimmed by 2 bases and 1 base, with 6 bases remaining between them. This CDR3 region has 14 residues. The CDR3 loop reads CASSIRDSNQPQHF. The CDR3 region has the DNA TGTGCCAGTAGTATAAGGGACAGCAATCAGCCCCAGCATTTT.

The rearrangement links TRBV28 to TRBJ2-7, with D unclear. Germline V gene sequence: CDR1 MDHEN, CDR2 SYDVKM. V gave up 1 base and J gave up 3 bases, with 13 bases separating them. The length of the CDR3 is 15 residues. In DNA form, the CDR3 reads TGTGCCAGCAGTTTATTCGCGGACGGATACTACGAGCAGTACTTC. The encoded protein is CASSLFADGYYEQYF.

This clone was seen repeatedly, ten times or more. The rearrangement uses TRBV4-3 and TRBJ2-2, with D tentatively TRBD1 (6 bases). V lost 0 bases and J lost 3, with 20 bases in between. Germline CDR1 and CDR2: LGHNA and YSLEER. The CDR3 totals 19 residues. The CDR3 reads CASSQEEGTGIGHTGELFF. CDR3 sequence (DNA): TGCGCCAGCAGCCAAGAAGAGGGAACAGGGATCGGACACACCGGGGAGCTGTTTTTT.

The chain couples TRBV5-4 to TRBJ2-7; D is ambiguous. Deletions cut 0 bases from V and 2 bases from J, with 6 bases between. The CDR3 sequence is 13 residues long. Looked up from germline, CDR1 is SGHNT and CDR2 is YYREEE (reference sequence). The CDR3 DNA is TGTGCCAGCAGCTTGGTGGAGACCTACGAGCAGTACTTC. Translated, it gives CASSLVETYEQYF.

The CDR3 region is CASSQSGNTGELFF. CDR3 nucleotide sequence: TGTGCCAGCAGCCAGAGCGGGAACACCGGGGAGCTGTTTTTT. J is TRBJ2-2 and V is TRBV5-6; tentatively, D is TRBD2 (5 bases). Deletions cut 4 bases from V and 1 base from J, with 8 bases between. CDR3 length equals 14 residues. CDR1 is SGHDT and CDR2 is YYEEEE in the germline V gene.

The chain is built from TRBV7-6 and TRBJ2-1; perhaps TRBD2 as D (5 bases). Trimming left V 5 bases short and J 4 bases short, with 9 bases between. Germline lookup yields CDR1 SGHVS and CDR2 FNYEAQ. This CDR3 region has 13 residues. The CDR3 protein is CASSRTVYNEQFF. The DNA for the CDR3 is TGTGCCAGCAGCCGGACTGTATACAATGAGCAGTTCTTC.

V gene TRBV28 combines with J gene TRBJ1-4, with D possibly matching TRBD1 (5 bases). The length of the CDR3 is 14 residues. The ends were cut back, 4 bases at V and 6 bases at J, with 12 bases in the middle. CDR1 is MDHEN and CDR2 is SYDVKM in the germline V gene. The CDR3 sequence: CASSSYGRDEKLFF. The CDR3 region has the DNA TGTGCCAGCAGTTCCTATGGCAGGGATGAAAAACTGTTTTTT.

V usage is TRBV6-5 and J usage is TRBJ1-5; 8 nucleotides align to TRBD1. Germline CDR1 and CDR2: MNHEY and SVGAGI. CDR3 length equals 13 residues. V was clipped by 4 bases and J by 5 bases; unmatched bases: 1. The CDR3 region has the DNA TGTGCCAGCAGTTGGGGACAGGATCAGCCCCAGCATTTT. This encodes CASSWGQDQPQHF.

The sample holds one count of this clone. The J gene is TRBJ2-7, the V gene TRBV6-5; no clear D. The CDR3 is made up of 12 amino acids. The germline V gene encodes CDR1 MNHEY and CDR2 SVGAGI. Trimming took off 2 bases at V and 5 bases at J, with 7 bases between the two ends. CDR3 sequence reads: CASSYEGHEQYF. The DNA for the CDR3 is TGTGCCAGCAGTTACGAAGGCCACGAGCAGTACTTC.

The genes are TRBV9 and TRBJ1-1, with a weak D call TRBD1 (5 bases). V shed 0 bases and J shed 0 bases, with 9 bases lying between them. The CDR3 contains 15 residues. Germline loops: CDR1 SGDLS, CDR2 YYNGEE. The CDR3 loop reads CASSVERGMNTEAFF. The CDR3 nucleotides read TGTGCCAGCAGCGTAGAACGGGGGATGAACACTGAAGCTTTCTTT.

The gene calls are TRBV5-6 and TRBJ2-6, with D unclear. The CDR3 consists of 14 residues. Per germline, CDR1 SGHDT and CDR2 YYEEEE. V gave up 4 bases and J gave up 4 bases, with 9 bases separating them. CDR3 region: CASSLGYGANVLTF. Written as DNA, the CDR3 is TGTGCCAGCAGCCTAGGGTACGGGGCCAACGTCCTGACTTTC.

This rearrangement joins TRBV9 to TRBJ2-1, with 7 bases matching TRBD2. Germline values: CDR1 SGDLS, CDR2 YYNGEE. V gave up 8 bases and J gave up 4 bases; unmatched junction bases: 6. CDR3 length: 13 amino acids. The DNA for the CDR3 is TGTGCCAGTGGCGGGAGTATGTACAATGAGCAGTTCTTC. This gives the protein CASGGSMYNEQFF. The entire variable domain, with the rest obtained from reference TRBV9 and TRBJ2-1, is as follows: DSGVTQTPKHLITATGQRVTLRCSPRSGDLSVYWYQQSLDQGLQFLIQYYNGEERAKGNILERFSAQQFPDLHSELNLSSLELGDSALYFCASGGSMYNEQFFGPGTRLTVL.